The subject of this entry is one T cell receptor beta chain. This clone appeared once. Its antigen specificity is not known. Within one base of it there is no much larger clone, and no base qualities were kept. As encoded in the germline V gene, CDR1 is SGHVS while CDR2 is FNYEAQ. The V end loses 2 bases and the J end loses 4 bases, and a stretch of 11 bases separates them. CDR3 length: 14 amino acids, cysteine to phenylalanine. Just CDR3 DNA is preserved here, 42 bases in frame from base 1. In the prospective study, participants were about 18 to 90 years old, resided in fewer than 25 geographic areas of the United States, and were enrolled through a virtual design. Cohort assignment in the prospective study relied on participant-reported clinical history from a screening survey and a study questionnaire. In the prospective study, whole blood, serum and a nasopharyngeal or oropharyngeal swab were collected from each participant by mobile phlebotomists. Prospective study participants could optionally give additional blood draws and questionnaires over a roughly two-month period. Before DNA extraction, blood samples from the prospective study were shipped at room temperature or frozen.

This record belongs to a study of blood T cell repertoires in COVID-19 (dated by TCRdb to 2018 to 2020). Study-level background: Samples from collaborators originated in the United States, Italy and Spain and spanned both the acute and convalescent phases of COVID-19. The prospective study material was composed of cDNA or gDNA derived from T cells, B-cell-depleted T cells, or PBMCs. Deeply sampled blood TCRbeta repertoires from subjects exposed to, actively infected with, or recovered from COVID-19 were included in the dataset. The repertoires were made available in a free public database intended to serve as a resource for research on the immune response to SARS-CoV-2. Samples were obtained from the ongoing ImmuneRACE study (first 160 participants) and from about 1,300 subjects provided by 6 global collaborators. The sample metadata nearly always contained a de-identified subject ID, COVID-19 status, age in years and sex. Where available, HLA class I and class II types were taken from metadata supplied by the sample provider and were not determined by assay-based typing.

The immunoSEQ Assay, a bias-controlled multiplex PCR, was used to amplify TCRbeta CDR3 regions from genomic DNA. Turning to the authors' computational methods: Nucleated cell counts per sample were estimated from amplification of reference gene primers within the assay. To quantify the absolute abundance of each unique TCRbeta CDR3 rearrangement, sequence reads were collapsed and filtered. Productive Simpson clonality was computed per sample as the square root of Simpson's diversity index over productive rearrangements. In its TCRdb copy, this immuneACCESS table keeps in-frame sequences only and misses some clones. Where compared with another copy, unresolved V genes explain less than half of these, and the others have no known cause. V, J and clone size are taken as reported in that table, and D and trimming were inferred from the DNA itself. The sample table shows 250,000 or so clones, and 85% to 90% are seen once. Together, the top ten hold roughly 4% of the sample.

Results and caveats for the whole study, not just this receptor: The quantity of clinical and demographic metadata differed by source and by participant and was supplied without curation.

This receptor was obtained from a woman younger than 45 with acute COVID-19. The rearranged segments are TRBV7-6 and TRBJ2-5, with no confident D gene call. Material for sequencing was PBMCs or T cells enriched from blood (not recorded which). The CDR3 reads CASSLYQNPETQYF. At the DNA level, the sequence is TGTGCCAGCAGCTTATATCAGAATCCAGAGACCCAGTACTTC.